The rows below give T cell receptor beta chains drawn from one sample of a study of T cell clones after liver transplantation. Only in-frame clones appear in the TCRdb table, and some are missing; sequencing was by immunoSEQ multiplex PCR. Among about 85,000 clones listed, 70% to 85% were seen once. The sample here was CD4+ T cells from blood, taken around 42 months after liver transplant. These receptor sequences come from a human patient who received a liver transplant. Some T cells may originate from the graft donor. The CDR3 runs from the conserved cysteine through the conserved F or W. Each record gives: D gene, V gene, clone size, J gene, CDR3 DNA, CDR3 protein. The D gene is left open where the match is weak. The size field is filled for only some rows; it gives once, few, many or a size class.

-	TRBV6-5	few	TRBJ1-4	TGTGCCAGCAGCCTCACAACTAATGAAAAACTGTTTTTT	CASSLTTNEKLFF
TRBD2	TRBV30	-	TRBJ2-3	TGTGCCTGTGTCCGGCGGGAGTCAGATACGCAGTATTTT	CACVRRESDTQYF
-	TRBV7-9	-	TRBJ2-1	TGTGCCAGCAGCTTCATTAGTACAACCTACAATGAGCAGTTCTTC	CASSFISTTYNEQFF
TRBD1	TRBV19	-	TRBJ1-6	TGTGCCAGTACCCCTCGGAACAGGGGGCTTGATTCACCCCTCCACTTT	CASTPRNRGLDSPLHF
TRBD2	TRBV7-9	-	TRBJ2-1	TGTGCCAGCAGCTATAGCGGGAGGGCCGGGAGTGAGCAGTTCTTC	CASSYSGRAGSEQFF
-	TRBV11-2	-	TRBJ1-1	TGTGCCAGCAGGGGAAGAAAGGGAGAGGCTTTCTTT	CASRGRKGEAFF
TRBD1	TRBV14	once	TRBJ2-7	TGTGCCAGCAGCTTAGGACAGGGCTTCCACGAGCAGTACTTC	CASSLGQGFHEQYF
-	TRBV7-3	-	TRBJ1-5	TGTGCCAGCAGCCCCGGGGCTAATCAGCCCCAGCATTTT	CASSPGANQPQHF
TRBD2	TRBV27	-	TRBJ2-1	TGTGCCAGCACCCTCCTAGGGGCGGGAGGAGGCTCCTACAATGAGCAGTTCTTC	CASTLLGAGGGSYNEQFF
TRBD1	TRBV2	-	TRBJ1-2	TGTGCCAGCAGGATGGACAGGGCTGATGGCTACACCTTC	CASRMDRADGYTF
-	TRBV6-5	-	TRBJ1-1	TGTGCCAGCGGGCGAATAGGGGGCACTGAAGCTTTCTTT	CASGRIGGTEAFF
-	TRBV5-4	-	TRBJ2-7	TGTGCCAGCAGCCTCCGGGGAGGGGGCGAGCAGTACTTC	CASSLRGGGEQYF
-	TRBV21-1	-	TRBJ2-5	TGTGCCAGCAGCATGGAAAAGAGGGGCTCCCCTGGCGGATATCACTTC	CASSMEKRGSPGGYHF
TRBD1	TRBV7-2	-	TRBJ1-2	TGTGCCAGCAGCTTCACAGGGGGCGACTATGGCTACACCTTC	CASSFTGGDYGYTF
-	TRBV19	-	TRBJ2-6	TGTGCCAGTAGGACTAGATCCGGGGCCAACGTCCTGACTTTC	CASRTRSGANVLTF
TRBD1	TRBV28	-	TRBJ1-4	TGTGCCAGCAGTTTTACGGGACAGGGGTGGAAAGAAAAACTGTTTTTT	CASSFTGQGWKEKLFF
TRBD1	TRBV6-5	few	TRBJ2-2	TGTGCCAGCAGTTGGGACAGGAGCACCGGGGAGCTGTTTTTT	CASSWDRSTGELFF
-	TRBV9	once	TRBJ2-2	TGTGCCAGCAGCCCTATTAACACCGGGGAGCTGTTTTTT	CASSPINTGELFF
TRBD2	TRBV13	-	TRBJ2-7	TGTGCCAGCAGCTTTAGCGGGAGGGCCTCCTACGAGCAGTACTTC	CASSFSGRASYEQYF
-	TRBV11-3	-	TRBJ1-1	TGTGCCAGCAGCCAACGTAGCGGGCCACCTTCAGCCGAAGCTTTCTTT	CASSQRSGPPSAEAFF
TRBD2	TRBV11-2	-	TRBJ2-3	TGTGCCAGCAGCTCCCCGCGACTAGCGGGGCCACCGAAAGGGCAGTATTTT	CASSSPRLAGPPKGQYF
TRBD2	TRBV6-5	-	TRBJ2-7	TGTGCCAGCAGCCTCACTAGCGGGAGTTTAAACGAGCAGTACTTC	CASSLTSGSLNEQYF
-	TRBV19	-	TRBJ1-1	TGTGCCAGTAGTATCGGACACCAGAACACTGAAGCTTTCTTT	CASSIGHQNTEAFF
-	TRBV25-1	-	TRBJ2-7	TGTGCCAGCAGTGAAAATGGACAGATCTACGAGCAGTACTTC	CASSENGQIYEQYF
-	TRBV29-1	-	TRBJ1-2	TGCAGCGTTGTTAGCAGGGCGGCTAACTATGGCTACACCTTC	CSVVSRAANYGYTF
-	TRBV5-1	-	TRBJ1-2	TGCGCCAGCAGCTTACGAGAAGCTAACTATGGCTACACCTTC	CASSLREANYGYTF
TRBD1	TRBV6-1	-	TRBJ2-3	TGTGCCAGCAGTGGGGGACAGGGTGGCACAGATACGCAGTATTTT	CASSGGQGGTDTQYF
-	TRBV9	-	TRBJ1-2	TGTGCCAGCTCTGAGGCGGCAACGGCGGGCTATGGCTACACCTTC	CASSEAATAGYGYTF
-	TRBV27	-	TRBJ1-4	TGTGCCAGCAGTTCCACCCGGGACACAGCTTGGCGTATCGAAAAACTGTTTTTT	CASSSTRDTAWRIEKLFF
TRBD1	TRBV5-1	-	TRBJ1-1	TGCGCCAGCAGCTTGGATCCAGGGGGTAACACTGAAGCTTTCTTT	CASSLDPGGNTEAFF
TRBD1	TRBV6-5	-	TRBJ2-2	TGTGCCAGCAGTTACGACAGGGGGAACACCGGGGAGCTGTTTTTT	CASSYDRGNTGELFF
TRBD2	TRBV2	-	TRBJ2-3	TGTGCCAGCAGTGAAGCGTTACTAGCGGGAGGCACAGATACGCAGTATTTT	CASSEALLAGGTDTQYF
-	TRBV5-1	-	TRBJ2-1	TGCGCCAGCAGCTTTAGCAGGGTTTACAATGAGCAGTTCTTC	CASSFSRVYNEQFF
-	TRBV6-1	-	TRBJ2-7	TGTGCCAGCAGTCCTCTCGACCGAGCCTACGAGCAGTACTTC	CASSPLDRAYEQYF
TRBD2	TRBV25-1	-	TRBJ2-1	TGTGCCAGCAGTCCGAGCGGGGGCCGGTCCTACAATGAGCAGTTCTTC	CASSPSGGRSYNEQFF
-	TRBV19	few	TRBJ1-1	TGTGCCAGTATGGGTAGGCACACTGAAGCTTTCTTT	CASMGRHTEAFF
-	TRBV27	-	TRBJ1-1	TGTGCCAGCAGTTTGGGACCGCTTAACACTGAAGCTTTCTTT	CASSLGPLNTEAFF
-	TRBV6-5	-	TRBJ1-5	TGTGCCAGCAGTTTAATTAACAGGGATAATCAGCCCCAGCATTTT	CASSLINRDNQPQHF
TRBD2	TRBV7-8	-	TRBJ2-3	TGTGCCAGCTGTACGCTGGCGGGGGGGGTAGATACGCAGTATTTT	CASCTLAGGVDTQYF
-	TRBV6-1	-	TRBJ1-3	TGTGCCAGCCACCGGGGGTCTGGAAACACCATATATTTT	CASHRGSGNTIYF